The 28 T cell receptor beta chains given below trace back to one sample, sequenced in a study of blood T cells in healthy people across ages. Sample-barcoded 5' priming and a J-beta primer mix drove a second PCR of 7 to 11 cycles. Using its own MiXCR run on the 5' RACE reads, TCRdb lists one record per CDR3 protein. The table includes 1.2 million to 1.5 million distinct CDR3 sequences, 42% detected once. Sequencing was done on a sample of blood. The receptor source for this set is a woman between 18 and 29 years old in good health.

This chain links TRBV20-1 with TRBJ2-1, with unresolved D. Germline-derived CDR1 and CDR2 are DFQATT and SNEGSKA (reference sequence). V was trimmed by 6 bases and J by 4 bases, leaving 13 bases between them. This CDR3 contains 13 residues. CDR3 DNA sequence: TGCAGTGCCAGGTGGGCGGCATACAATGAGCAGTTCTTC. It specifies CSARWAAYNEQFF.

This clonotype was seen many times. V usage is TRBV6-5 and J usage is TRBJ2-1, with 7 bases that match TRBD2. The CDR3 loop spans 13 amino acids. The V segment lost 6 bases and the J segment 4 bases; nucleotides outside the gene matches: 3. Germline CDR1 is MNHEY and CDR2 is SVGAGI. The CDR3 DNA is TGTGCCAGCAGACCCGGGGGGTACAATGAGCAGTTCTTC. It encodes CASRPGGYNEQFF.

J is TRBJ2-7 and V is TRBV4-1, with D unresolved. Between the trimmed V and J ends, which lost 1 base and 1 base, there was a span of 11 bases. CDR1 is MGHRA, CDR2 YSYEKL, per germline. The CDR3 runs 15 residues. This chain's CDR3 is CASSQGYSGSYEQYF. CDR3 coding DNA: TGCGCCAGCAGCCAAGGCTACAGTGGTTCCTACGAGCAGTACTTC.

The CDR3 reads CASSWGGRAVNWDTEAFF. CDR3 sequence (DNA): TGTGCCAGCAGTTGGGGAGGCAGGGCGGTGAATTGGGACACTGAAGCTTTCTTT. The chain recombines TRBV27 with TRBJ1-1; the D gene is possibly TRBD1 (5 bases). The germline V gene has CDR1 MNHEY and CDR2 SMNVEV (reference sequence). Trimming pared 4 bases from V and 3 bases from J, leaving 24 bases between. The CDR3 consists of 18 residues.

This clonotype was detected only a few times. This chain uses TRBV12-3 or TRBV12-4 with TRBJ1-1, with D possibly matching TRBD1 (6 bases). V lost 4 bases, J lost 1 base, and 13 bases lay in between. The CDR3 covers 15 residues. The CDR3 DNA reads as TGTGCCAGCAGTTCGCAGGGGTATCCGAACACTGAAGCTTTCTTT. Its translation is CASSSQGYPNTEAFF.

This clonotype was picked up a small number of times. The rearrangement links TRBV29-1 to TRBJ2-5, with D unclear. With 2 bases removed from V and 5 bases from J, the gap between germline ends came to 12 bases. Germline CDR1 and CDR2: SQVTM and ANQGSEA. The CDR3 totals 13 residues. The CDR3 loop reads CSVERGNSETQYF. CDR3 coding DNA: TGCAGCGTTGAAAGAGGAAATTCGGAGACCCAGTACTTC.

In this sample, this clonotype turned up a few times. This chain uses TRBV12-3 or TRBV12-4 with TRBJ2-5; 10 positions agree with TRBD2. V shed 5 bases, J shed 11 bases, and the junction held 17 bases outside the gene matches. CDR3 size: 16 residues. CDR3 in amino acids: CASSPRTSGVYSEQYF. Here the CDR3 DNA reads TGTGCCAGCAGTCCGAGGACTAGCGGCGTTTATAGTGAGCAGTACTTC.

The CDR3 region has the DNA TGTGCCAGCAGGGATACAGGGGAGGGGCATGGCTACACCTTC. Protein sequence: CASRDTGEGHGYTF. The rearrangement joins TRBV2 to TRBJ1-2, with 7 bases aligning to TRBD1. Germline values: CDR1 SNHLY, CDR2 FYNNEI. The V segment lost 6 bases and the J segment 6 bases; nucleotides outside the gene matches: 10. CDR3 length: 14 amino acids. Filled out from reference TRBV2 and TRBJ1-2, the complete variable domain reads EPEVTQTPSHQVTQMGQEVILRCVPISNHLYFYWYRQILGQKVEFLVSFYNNEISEKSEIFDDQFSVERPDGSNFTLKIRSTKLEDSAMYFCASRDTGEGHGYTFGSGTRLTVV.

This clonotype was picked up a small number of times. The chain is built from TRBV18 and TRBJ2-1; 9 nucleotides match TRBD2. The CDR3 is made up of 16 amino acids. Germline-derived CDR1 and CDR2 are KGHSH and LQKENI. Germline trimming cut 3 bases from V and 6 bases from J; bases unmatched to any gene: 9. The CDR3 reads CASSPPVAGDSNEQFF. The CDR3 bases are TGTGCCAGCTCACCTCCAGTAGCGGGAGATAGCAATGAGCAGTTCTTC.

As to this clonotype: This sequence may be a read error, since a much larger clone differs from it by one base. This sequence joins TRBV10-3 and TRBJ2-1; possible D gene TRBD1, 6 bases. In germline, CDR1 is ENHRY, CDR2 SYGVKD. V was cut by 11 bases and J by 3 bases, with 17 bases left in between. The CDR3 runs 14 residues. The CDR3 loop reads CAVTGKDSYNEQFF. As DNA, the CDR3 is TGTGCCGTTACGGGGAAGGACAGCTACAATGAGCAGTTCTTC.

V is TRBV7-2 and J is TRBJ2-1; possibly TRBD2 for D (5 bases). The CDR3 has 16 residues. The germline gives CDR1 SGHTA, CDR2 FQGNSA. The V gene lost 5 bases and the J gene lost 0 bases, with 14 bases spanning the gap. CDR3 region: CASSPESTSSYNEQFF. As DNA, the CDR3 is TGTGCCAGCAGCCCCGAGTCAACTAGCTCCTACAATGAGCAGTTCTTC.

The chain combines TRBV7-3 with TRBJ1-2; D is unclear. Germline CDR1 and CDR2: SGHTA and FQGTGA. The CDR3 contains 16 residues. Trimming stripped 2 bases from V and 5 bases from J, with 18 bases between. The CDR3 sequence: CASSLYIERGVYGYTF. In nucleotides, the CDR3 is TGTGCCAGCAGCTTATATATCGAACGGGGTGTATATGGCTACACCTTC.

The sample holds many counts of this clonotype. The chain is built from TRBV5-1 and TRBJ1-2, with D uncertain. CDR1 SGHRS and CDR2 YFSETQ come from the germline V gene. This CDR3 is built from 14 residues. V dropped 3 bases and J dropped 8 bases, with 17 bases sitting between them. The CDR3 DNA sequence: TGCGCCAGCAGCTCAGGCAGTGACCCGATCGGCTACACCTTC. Translating it yields CASSSGSDPIGYTF. The entire variable domain, with the rest obtained from reference TRBV5-1 and TRBJ1-2, is as follows: KAGVTQTPRYLIKTRGQQVTLSCSPISGHRSVSWYQQTPGQGLQFLFEYFSETQRNKGNFPGRFSGRQFSNSRSEMNVSTLELGDSALYLCASSSGSDPIGYTFGSGTRLTVV.

This sequence joins TRBV12-3 or TRBV12-4 and TRBJ2-4; either TRBD1 or TRBD2 may supply D (5 bases each). The J call is doubtful: the DNA matches TRBJ2-5 better. This CDR3 region has 18 residues. The CDR3: CASSLVSSAGLPGGTQYF. As DNA, the CDR3 is TGTGCCAGCAGTTTAGTATCATCGGCAGGCCTCCCTGGGGGGACCCAGTACTTC.

The chain couples TRBV4-2 to TRBJ1-2, with unresolved D. CDR1 is LGHNA and CDR2 is YNFKEQ in the germline V gene. Trimming took 0 bases from V and 4 from J, leaving 15 bases between them. The CDR3 has 16 amino acids. The CDR3 DNA sequence: TGTGCCAGCAGCCAAGACGAGGGAGTGGTGGGCTATGGCTACACCTTC. It yields the protein CASSQDEGVVGYGYTF.

This clonotype was seen a few times. J is TRBJ2-1 and V is TRBV6-6; no reliable D call. Germline V gene sequence: CDR1 MNHNY, CDR2 SVGAGI (reference sequence). Trimming cost V 6 bases and J 7 bases, with 16 bases left between them. The CDR3 sequence is 14 residues long. CDR3 amino acids: CASSPGGSSNEQFF. The CDR3 coding sequence is TGTGCCAGCAGCCCCGGCGGTAGTAGTAATGAGCAGTTCTTC.

In regard to this clonotype: This clone may be a read error of a much larger clone one base away. The chain uses TRBV5-1 and TRBJ2-3; the match to TRBD2 covers 8 bases. The CDR3 is 16 amino acids. Germline CDR1 SGHRS, CDR2 YFSETQ. After removal of 1 base from V and 2 bases from J, the junction contained 6 bases not matched to a gene. The CDR3 bases are TGCGCCAGCAGCTTGAGCGGGGGAACAAACACAGATACGCAGTATTTT. Protein product: CASSLSGGTNTDTQYF.

The CDR3 DNA sequence: TGTGCCAGCAGCCAGGTCGGGGAAGTCTCCTACGAGCAGTACTTC. This translates into CASSQVGEVSYEQYF. This chain connects TRBV3-1 to TRBJ2-7; D may be TRBD2 (5 bases). V lost 3 bases, J lost 0 bases, and 12 bases lay in between. CDR1 and CDR2 from the germline V gene are LGHDT and YNNKEL (reference sequence). CDR3 length: 15 residues.

The chain has TRBV2 and TRBJ1-5, with TRBD1 identical over 7 bases. This CDR3 spans 16 amino acids. Germline V gives CDR1 SNHLY, CDR2 FYNNEI. Germline trimming cut 6 bases from V and 0 bases from J; bases unmatched to any gene: 8. The CDR3 is CASSLDRAYSNQPQHF. In DNA, the CDR3 is TGTGCCAGCAGCCTTGACAGGGCCTATAGCAATCAGCCCCAGCATTTT. Variable domain in full (rest from reference TRBV2 and TRBJ1-5): EPEVTQTPSHQVTQMGQEVILRCVPISNHLYFYWYRQILGQKVEFLVSFYNNEISEKSEIFDDQFSVERPDGSNFTLKIRSTKLEDSAMYFCASSLDRAYSNQPQHFGDGTRLSIL.

The J gene is TRBJ2-5, the V gene TRBV30, with 7 bases that match TRBD2. Near its end, the DNA agrees better with TRBJ2-7, so the J call may be wrong. The CDR3 is 14 residues long. Germline values: CDR1 GTSNPN, CDR2 SVGIG (reference sequence). CDR3 region: CAWSSPTSPYEQYF. The CDR3 coding sequence is TGTGCCTGGAGTTCTCCGACTAGCCCCTACGAGCAGTACTTC.

The chain links TRBV7-9 to TRBJ2-1; D is tentatively TRBD1 or TRBD2 (5 bases each). Germline V gene sequence: CDR1 SEHNR, CDR2 FQNEAQ (reference sequence). V was shortened by 5 bases and J by 3 bases, with 14 bases between the two germline ends. This CDR3 has 15 amino acids. CDR3 DNA: TGTGCCAGCAGCCCTTTATGGGGGAGCTACAATGAGCAGTTCTTC. Its protein is CASSPLWGSYNEQFF. Variable domain in full (rest from reference TRBV7-9 and TRBJ2-1): DTGVSQNPRHKITKRGQNVTFRCDPISEHNRLYWYRQTLGQGPEFLTYFQNEAQLEKSRLLSDRFSAERPKGSFSTLEIQRTEQGDSAMYLCASSPLWGSYNEQFFGPGTRLTVL.

This chain links TRBV7-9 with TRBJ2-7; 9 bases fit TRBD2. This CDR3 region has 16 residues. Germline V CDR1 and CDR2: SEHNR, FQNEAQ (reference sequence). V gave up 1 base and J gave up 3 bases; unmatched junction bases: 7. The CDR3 is CASSLGPGLANYEQYF. The CDR3 nucleotides are TGTGCCAGCAGCTTAGGCCCGGGACTAGCAAACTACGAGCAGTACTTC.

The chain couples TRBV24-1 to TRBJ2-3; 12 bases line up with TRBD2. The ends lost 7 bases at V and 3 bases at J; junction bases unmatched: 4. CDR1 and CDR2 from the germline V gene are KGHDR and SFDVKD. The CDR3 length is 15 residues. As DNA, the CDR3 is TGTGCCACCAGCGTCCTAGCGGGGGGGACAGATACGCAGTATTTT. Translated: CATSVLAGGTDTQYF.

This chain joins TRBV28 and TRBJ1-2; D might be TRBD1 (5 bases). The CDR3 runs 15 residues. In germline, CDR1 is MDHEN, CDR2 SYDVKM. V was shortened by 4 bases and J by 2 bases, with 14 bases between the two germline ends. CDR3 residues: CASSSPGVPNYGYTF. In nucleotides, the CDR3 is TGTGCCAGCAGTTCCCCGGGGGTACCAAACTATGGCTACACCTTC.

V is TRBV28 and J is TRBJ2-7; D is undetermined. CDR1 and CDR2 (germline): MDHEN, SYDVKM. Trimming removed 4 bases from V and 2 bases from J, with 12 bases in between. The CDR3 runs 14 residues. CDR3 amino acids: CASSYPGLTYEQYF. CDR3 sequence (DNA): TGTGCCAGCAGTTACCCAGGTTTAACCTACGAGCAGTACTTC.

This chain connects TRBV20-1 to TRBJ2-1; 7 bases fit TRBD2. CDR1 is DFQATT and CDR2 is SNEGSKA in the germline V gene (reference sequence). The trim removed 0 bases at V and 3 bases at J, leaving 5 bases unmatched. The CDR3 runs to 15 residues. The CDR3 protein is CSARDALADYNEQFF. CDR3 nucleotide sequence: TGCAGTGCTAGAGATGCCCTAGCGGACTACAATGAGCAGTTCTTC.

This clonotype was counted only a few times. The chain joins TRBV11-2 to TRBJ2-1, with D perhaps being TRBD1 or TRBD2 (5 bases each). V was shortened by 1 base and J by 0 bases, with 16 bases between the two germline ends. Germline lookup yields CDR1 SGHAT and CDR2 FQNNGV. The CDR3 is 18 amino acids. The CDR3 here is CASSLGGPWGSSYNEQFF. CDR3 nucleotide sequence: TGTGCCAGCAGCTTAGGAGGCCCCTGGGGGAGCTCCTACAATGAGCAGTTCTTC.

The chain employs TRBV28 and TRBJ2-1, with D possibly being TRBD2 (6 bases). CDR1 and CDR2 from the germline V gene are MDHEN and SYDVKM. Between the trimmed V and J ends, which lost 8 bases and 7 bases, there was a span of 15 bases. This CDR3 comprises 13 residues. The CDR3 spells CASRPGAGNEQFF. CDR3 coding DNA: TGTGCCAGCCGCCCCGGGGCGGGGAATGAGCAGTTCTTC.